Listed below are T cell receptor beta chains from one sample, sequenced in a study of blood T cells in healthy people across ages. MiXCR, applied by TCRdb to the 5' RACE reads, yields one record per CDR3 protein. This table has some 700,000 distinct CDR3 sequences, roughly 47% appearing once. What was sequenced was blood. Receptors were obtained from a woman aged 60-75 years in good health. Each CDR3 is given with its conserved first and last residue. Fields, in order: clone size, J gene, V gene, D gene, CDR3 DNA, CDR3 protein. A D gene is named only where the DNA matches it firmly. Rows give clone size only sometimes, using once, few, many, or a class for an expanded clone.

abundance: -
j_gene: TRBJ1-6
v_gene: TRBV20-1
d_gene: TRBD1
CDR3nt: TGCAGTGCTTCCCGGGGACAGGGCTATAATTCACCCCTCCACTTT
CDR3aa: CSASRGQGYNSPLHF

abundance: -
j_gene: TRBJ2-7
v_gene: TRBV7-9
d_gene: TRBD1
CDR3nt: TGTGTCAGCAGCACCCTGACAGGGGGCCCATACGAGCAGTACTTC
CDR3aa: CVSSTLTGGPYEQYF

abundance: -
j_gene: TRBJ2-2
v_gene: TRBV29-1
d_gene: TRBD1
CDR3nt: TGCAGCGTTAGACAGGGGGCTAGTGCCGGGGAGCTGTTTTTT
CDR3aa: CSVRQGASAGELFF

abundance: -
j_gene: TRBJ2-7
v_gene: TRBV12-3/TRBV12-4
d_gene: -
CDR3nt: TGTGCCAGCAGTTTAGGGGGAACACATCCCTACGAGCAGTACTTC
CDR3aa: CASSLGGTHPYEQYF

abundance: -
j_gene: TRBJ1-5
v_gene: TRBV20-1
d_gene: -
CDR3nt: TGCAGTGACATGGGACGGGGAGATCAGCCCCAGCATTTT
CDR3aa: CSDMGRGDQPQHF

abundance: -
j_gene: TRBJ1-2
v_gene: TRBV20-1
d_gene: TRBD1
CDR3nt: TGCAGTGCCTCAGGGGGAAGCAACTATGGCTACACCTTC
CDR3aa: CSASGGSNYGYTF

abundance: -
j_gene: TRBJ1-2
v_gene: TRBV12-3/TRBV12-4
d_gene: TRBD1
CDR3nt: TGTGCCAGCAACCGGGACAGGGCCTACTATGGCTACACCTTC
CDR3aa: CASNRDRAYYGYTF

abundance: -
j_gene: TRBJ2-7
v_gene: TRBV20-1
d_gene: TRBD2
CDR3nt: TGCAGTGCTAGAGATCAACTAGCGCTCTACGAGCAGTACTTC
CDR3aa: CSARDQLALYEQYF

abundance: -
j_gene: TRBJ2-7
v_gene: TRBV15
d_gene: TRBD2
CDR3nt: TGTGCCACCAGCAGAGCCAGCGGGGGATACGAGCAGTACTTC
CDR3aa: CATSRASGGYEQYF

abundance: -
j_gene: TRBJ2-3
v_gene: TRBV24-1
d_gene: TRBD1
CDR3nt: TGTGCCACCAGACAGGGGACAGATACGCAGTATTTT
CDR3aa: CATRQGTDTQYF

abundance: -
j_gene: TRBJ2-1
v_gene: TRBV7-3
d_gene: TRBD2
CDR3nt: TGTGCCAGCAGCGCCTCTAGCGGGAGGTACAATGAGCAGTTCTTC
CDR3aa: CASSASSGRYNEQFF

abundance: -
j_gene: TRBJ2-1
v_gene: TRBV3-1
d_gene: TRBD2
CDR3nt: TGTGCCAGCAGCCAAGATCAATTAGCGGGGGGGAGAGGGAATGAGCAGTTCTTC
CDR3aa: CASSQDQLAGGRGNEQFF

abundance: few
j_gene: TRBJ2-5
v_gene: TRBV5-1
d_gene: TRBD2
CDR3nt: TGCGCCAGCAGCGAAGGGACTACCTCACAAGAGACCCAGTACTTC
CDR3aa: CASSEGTTSQETQYF

abundance: -
j_gene: TRBJ2-3
v_gene: TRBV28
d_gene: TRBD2
CDR3nt: TGTGCCAGCAGTTTATCGAGCGGGAATCAAGATACGCAGTATTTT
CDR3aa: CASSLSSGNQDTQYF

abundance: few
j_gene: TRBJ2-7
v_gene: TRBV9
d_gene: TRBD1
CDR3nt: TGTGCCAGCAGCGACAGACAGGGGTCTAACGAGCAGTACTTC
CDR3aa: CASSDRQGSNEQYF

abundance: once
j_gene: TRBJ2-7
v_gene: TRBV5-1
d_gene: TRBD2
CDR3nt: TGCGCCAGCGGCGCCGCAGGGACTAATGCCTACGAGCAGTACTTC
CDR3aa: CASGAAGTNAYEQYF

abundance: once
j_gene: TRBJ2-5
v_gene: TRBV20-1
d_gene: TRBD2
CDR3nt: TGCAGTGCAACAACCACCGGGACTAGCGGGAGTACATACAATGAGCAGTACTTC
CDR3aa: CSATTTGTSGSTYNEQYF

abundance: -
j_gene: TRBJ1-5
v_gene: TRBV20-1
d_gene: TRBD1
CDR3nt: TGCAGTGCGCACAACGGACAGGACAATCAGCCCCAGCATTTT
CDR3aa: CSAHNGQDNQPQHF

abundance: -
j_gene: TRBJ2-7
v_gene: TRBV2
d_gene: -
CDR3nt: TGTGCCAGTATCGGGAGCCCGAGCTCCTACGAGCAGTACTTC
CDR3aa: CASIGSPSSYEQYF

abundance: -
j_gene: TRBJ1-2
v_gene: TRBV6-2/TRBV6-3
d_gene: -
CDR3nt: TGTGCCAGCAGTTACGGACTCTCCTATGGCTACACCTTC
CDR3aa: CASSYGLSYGYTF

abundance: many
j_gene: TRBJ2-1
v_gene: TRBV3-1
d_gene: -
CDR3nt: TGTGCCAGCAGCCGAAACAATGAGCAGTTCTTC
CDR3aa: CASSRNNEQFF

abundance: -
j_gene: TRBJ1-2
v_gene: TRBV10-3
d_gene: -
CDR3nt: TGTGCCATCCCCACGGGGTATGGCTACACCTTC
CDR3aa: CAIPTGYGYTF

abundance: -
j_gene: TRBJ2-1
v_gene: TRBV14
d_gene: -
CDR3nt: TGTGCCAGCAACCAAGTAGTGGGGTTCCACAATGAGCAGTTCTTC
CDR3aa: CASNQVVGFHNEQFF

abundance: -
j_gene: TRBJ2-7
v_gene: TRBV29-1
d_gene: TRBD2
CDR3nt: TGCAGCGTGACCGGGACTAGCGGGAGGGCCGCCTACAATGAGCAGTACTTC
CDR3aa: CSVTGTSGRAAYNEQYF

abundance: many
j_gene: TRBJ2-3
v_gene: TRBV5-1
d_gene: TRBD2
CDR3nt: TGCGCCAGCAGCAGCGGGACTTACACAGATACGCAGTATTTT
CDR3aa: CASSSGTYTDTQYF

abundance: few
j_gene: TRBJ2-7
v_gene: TRBV7-2
d_gene: TRBD1
CDR3nt: TGTGCCAGCAGCAGGGACGACAGGGGCTACGAGCAGTACTTC
CDR3aa: CASSRDDRGYEQYF

abundance: -
j_gene: TRBJ1-5
v_gene: TRBV5-1
d_gene: -
CDR3nt: TGCGCCAGCAGCTCCCGGGGCCAGCCCAATCAGCCCCAGCATTTT
CDR3aa: CASSSRGQPNQPQHF

abundance: few
j_gene: TRBJ1-5
v_gene: TRBV4-1
d_gene: -
CDR3nt: TGCGCCAGCAGCCAAGGGGGCAGGGGAGAGCATCAGCCCCAGCATTTT
CDR3aa: CASSQGGRGEHQPQHF

abundance: -
j_gene: TRBJ1-1
v_gene: TRBV7-9
d_gene: -
CDR3nt: TGTGCCAGCAGCTCCAGGGCGGTTGTCACTGAAGCTTTCTTT
CDR3aa: CASSSRAVVTEAFF

abundance: many
j_gene: TRBJ2-5
v_gene: TRBV7-6
d_gene: -
CDR3nt: TGTGCCAGCAGGACACAAGAGACCCAGTACTTC
CDR3aa: CASRTQETQYF

abundance: few
j_gene: TRBJ2-3
v_gene: TRBV6-4
d_gene: -
CDR3nt: TGTGCCAGCAGTGACGGGTTAGAGAGCACAGATACGCAGTATTTT
CDR3aa: CASSDGLESTDTQYF

abundance: -
j_gene: TRBJ1-6
v_gene: TRBV6-2/TRBV6-3
d_gene: -
CDR3nt: TGTGCCAGCAGTGACTCCCCGGATAATTCACCCCTCCACTTT
CDR3aa: CASSDSPDNSPLHF

abundance: -
j_gene: TRBJ2-1
v_gene: TRBV4-3
d_gene: -
CDR3nt: TGCGCCAGCAGCCAAGACCGGGCGGGAAATCCCTACTCCTACGAGCAGTTCTTC
CDR3aa: CASSQDRAGNPYSYEQFF

abundance: few
j_gene: TRBJ1-4
v_gene: TRBV7-9
d_gene: -
CDR3nt: TGTGCCAGCAGGTCCCCCTTAAGGGATGAAAAACTGTTTTTT
CDR3aa: CASRSPLRDEKLFF

abundance: few
j_gene: TRBJ1-6
v_gene: TRBV7-2
d_gene: -
CDR3nt: TGTGCCAGCAGCCCCCAGGGTGGGAATTCACCCCTCCACTTT
CDR3aa: CASSPQGGNSPLHF

abundance: few
j_gene: TRBJ1-4
v_gene: TRBV9
d_gene: -
CDR3nt: TGTGCCAGCAGCGCTGGACGGATCTTAAATGAAAAACTGTTTTTT
CDR3aa: CASSAGRILNEKLFF

abundance: -
j_gene: TRBJ2-1
v_gene: TRBV5-4
d_gene: -
CDR3nt: TGTGCCAGCAGCTCCTCCGGGAACTACAATGAGAAGTTCTTC
CDR3aa: CASSSSGNYNEKFF

abundance: -
j_gene: TRBJ2-1
v_gene: TRBV7-9
d_gene: TRBD2
CDR3nt: TGTGCCAGCAGCCCTAGCGGGGGGGCCTCGGCCGAGCAGTTCTTC
CDR3aa: CASSPSGGASAEQFF

abundance: -
j_gene: TRBJ1-2
v_gene: TRBV12-5
d_gene: -
CDR3nt: TGTGCTAGTGGTTGGCCGGGACATACTAACTATGGCTACACCTTC
CDR3aa: CASGWPGHTNYGYTF

abundance: few
j_gene: TRBJ2-2
v_gene: TRBV10-3
d_gene: -
CDR3nt: TGTGCCATCAGTGAGTCGATCCGGGGCGACACCGGGGAGCTGTTTTTT
CDR3aa: CAISESIRGDTGELFF